This T cell receptor (beta chain) is drawn from a study of blood T cells in healthy people across ages. Isolated per sample were at least 6 million PBMCs. The authors ran a second PCR of about 6 to 11 cycles using a sample-barcoded 5' primer and a J-beta primer mix. TCRdb independently ran MiXCR on the 5' RACE reads; one entry per CDR3 protein. The table lists fewer than 800,000 distinct CDR3 sequences, more than 20% of them singletons. Points from the study as a whole: Naive T cell percentage showed a strong correlation with the diversity of TCR beta. TCR beta diversity, measured per million T cells, fell in a roughly linear way with age.

Remarks on this clonotype: Its matching antigen is unknown.

The same sample was also used in a study of T cells of mothers and their children.

This receptor was identified in a boy aged 5-17 years in good health. The sequencing input was blood.

This chain's CDR3 is CASSRGQGANREQYF. CDR3 DNA: TGTGCCAGCAGTAGGGGACAGGGGGCCAATCGCGAGCAGTACTTC. The chain recombines TRBV11-2 with TRBJ2-7; TRBD1 matches at 12 bases. J lost 6 bases, V lost 6 bases, and 9 bases had no gene match. Germline V lookup: CDR1 SGHAT, CDR2 FQNNGV. This CDR3 has 15 residues.